The rows below give T cell receptor beta chains drawn from one sample of a study of T cells in Graves' hyperthyroidism and ophthalmopathy. TCRdb reprocessed the multiplex PCR reads with MiXCR, giving one entry per CDR3 protein. Altogether some 300,000 distinct CDR3 sequences are present, roughly 17% being singletons, with the ten largest covering roughly 31%. Sequenced sample: blood. The receptors stem from a man between 25 and 39 years old with Graves' hyperthyroidism. The conserved cysteine and the conserved F or W are not part of the CDR3 here.

TRBV14	ASSQVNRTSVGNEQF
TRBV7-9	ASSFGSYTDTQY
TRBV7-8	ASSTRGVMNTEAF
TRBV7-3	ASSPRRDADTQY
TRBV20-1	SASLGTGYNEQF
TRBV19	ASTKAGGSHEQY
TRBV12-3/TRBV12-4	ASSSGLASLGGTQY
TRBV28	ASSLFLGGRGSYNEQF
TRBV6-1	AGKQSETNNEQF
TRBV28	ASSFPTQETQY
TRBV7-2	ASSSRAGGDEQY
TRBV15	ATSRGKTPIYEQY
TRBV5-1	ASSLDRINSPLH